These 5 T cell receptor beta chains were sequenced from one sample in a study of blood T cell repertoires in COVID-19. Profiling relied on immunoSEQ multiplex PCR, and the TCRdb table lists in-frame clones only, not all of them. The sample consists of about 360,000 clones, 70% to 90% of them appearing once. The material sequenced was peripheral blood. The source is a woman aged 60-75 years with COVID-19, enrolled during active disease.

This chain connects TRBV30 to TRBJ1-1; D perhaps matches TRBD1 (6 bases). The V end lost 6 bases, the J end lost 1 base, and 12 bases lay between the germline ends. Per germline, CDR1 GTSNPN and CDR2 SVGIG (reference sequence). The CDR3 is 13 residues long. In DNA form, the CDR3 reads TGTGCCTGCCAACAGGGCAGGAACACTGAAGCTTTCTTT. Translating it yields CACQQGRNTEAFF.

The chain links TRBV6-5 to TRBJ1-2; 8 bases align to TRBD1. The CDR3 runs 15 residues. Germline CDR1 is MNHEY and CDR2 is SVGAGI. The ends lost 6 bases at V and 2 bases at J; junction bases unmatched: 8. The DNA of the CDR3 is TGTGCCAGCAGACCCTGGGACAGGAGAAACTATGGCTACACCTTC. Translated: CASRPWDRRNYGYTF.

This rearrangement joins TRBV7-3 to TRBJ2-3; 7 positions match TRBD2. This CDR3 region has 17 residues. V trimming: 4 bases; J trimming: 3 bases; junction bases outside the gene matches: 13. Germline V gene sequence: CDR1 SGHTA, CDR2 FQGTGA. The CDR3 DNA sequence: TGTGCCAGCAGCTCCCCTGGCGGGGGTCATGGGACAGATACGCAGTATTTT. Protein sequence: CASSSPGGGHGTDTQYF.

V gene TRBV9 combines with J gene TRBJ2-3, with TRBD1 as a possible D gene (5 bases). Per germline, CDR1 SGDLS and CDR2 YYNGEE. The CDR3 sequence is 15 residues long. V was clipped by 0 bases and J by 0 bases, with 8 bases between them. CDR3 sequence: CASSVVGASTDTQYF. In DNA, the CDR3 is TGTGCCAGCAGCGTAGTTGGGGCGAGCACAGATACGCAGTATTTT.

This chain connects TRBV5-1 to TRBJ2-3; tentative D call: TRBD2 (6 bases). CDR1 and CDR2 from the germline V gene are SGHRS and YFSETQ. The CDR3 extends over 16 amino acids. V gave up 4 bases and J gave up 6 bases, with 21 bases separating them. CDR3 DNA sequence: TGCGCCAGCAGCGGGGCGCTCCTACCGGGGGAGGATACGCAGTATTTT. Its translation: CASSGALLPGEDTQYF.